This TCR beta chain was obtained from a study of shared clonotypes between healthy human individuals. Naivety among CD8 cells was defined by CD45RO negativity and positive CCR7 selection, thereby excluding terminally differentiated effector memory CD45RA+ cells. Germline V gene lookup returns CDR1 MDHEN and CDR2 SYDVKM. V lost 5 bases and J lost 1, with 21 bases in between. The CDR3 extends over 18 amino acids. Assay used: immunoSEQ multiplex PCR; TCRdb lists only in-frame clones, some missing. In the table there are approximately 590,000 clones, 95% to 96% of which are singletons. The clonotype comes from a woman aged 25 to 39 in good health. Sequenced: naive CD8+ T cells sorted from blood. The chain is built from TRBV28 and TRBJ2-1, with D tentatively TRBD1 (6 bases). CDR3: CASSDHLPRDTSYNEQFF. DNA for the CDR3: TGTGCCAGCAGTGACCACCTACCACGGGACACATCCTACAATGAGCAGTTCTTC.